The TCR beta chain under discussion was sequenced for a study of early T cells in non-severe SARS-CoV-2 infection (dated by TCRdb to about 2021). For context, the study as a whole: Because TCR sequencing relied on bulk RNA taken from unsorted whole blood, pairing of alpha and beta chains was not possible. The investigation overall reported the following: VDJdb matching was skewed toward anti-spike CD8 responses and likely underestimated virus-specific expansions by missing private and CD4 specificities.

Preparation of the library involved 5' RACE. Sequencing used a NextSeq 500. Unique molecular identifiers were attached to individual cDNA molecules in the TCR library protocol so that sequencing error and PCR bias could be corrected. TCR alpha and beta chains were both sequenced, and the abundances of alpha and beta sequences in each sample were closely correlated with each other. The study's own analysis went as follows. Decombinator V4 was used to perform V gene, J gene and CDR3 annotation of TCR sequences. TCRs were defined as expanded if a significant change between any two time points was detected under a Poisson model with p below 0.0001. TCR abundances were normalised to the total number of TCRs sequenced per sample and were expressed as counts per million. TRAV1-2 paired with TRAJ12, TRAJ20 or TRAJ33 defined MAIT TCRs, while TRAV10 paired with TRAJ18 defined iNKT TCRs. VDJdb, accessed on 1 November 2021, was searched for TCRs annotated for CMV, EBV and SARS-CoV-2, and TCRs annotated for more than one antigen were excluded. TCRdb reworked the public reads: Q25 trimming with fastp, MiXCR clone assembly, productive beta chains retained. Here each entry gathers all rows of one CDR3 protein and keeps the most common genes and DNA. TCRdb, rather than the study authors, made the V and J calls. The sample includes tens of thousands of distinct CDR3 sequences, with around 20% observed a single time. The ten most abundant clones make up approximately 17% of the sample.

The study was a case-control design nested within a healthcare worker cohort in London, UK, with weekly nasopharyngeal swab PCR tests and blood sampling. Healthcare workers were enrolled in the week of the UK lockdown, from 23 to 31 March 2020, and were followed every week for up to about 15 weeks. Turning to this clonotype: Its binding antigen is unknown. The record has no base qualities; no much larger clone is one base away.

CDR1 and CDR2 (SEHNR, FQNEAQ) derive from the germline V gene (reference sequence). Counted from cysteine to phenylalanine, this CDR3 has 12 amino acids. Of all the DNA, just the CDR3 is kept, 36 bases in frame from base 1. The junction carries 9 bases between V and J, which are trimmed by 6 bases and 4 bases respectively. The clonotype originates from an adult who was a healthcare worker with PCR-confirmed SARS-CoV-2 infection or an uninfected control (not recorded which). The sequenced sample was whole blood, obtained at baseline. The chain links TRBV7-9 with TRBJ1-2, and TRBD1 may be the D gene, going by 6 matching bases. The CDR3 protein sequence reads: CASRSDSYGYTF. The base sequence is TGTGCCAGCAGATCGGACAGCTATGGCTACACCTTC.